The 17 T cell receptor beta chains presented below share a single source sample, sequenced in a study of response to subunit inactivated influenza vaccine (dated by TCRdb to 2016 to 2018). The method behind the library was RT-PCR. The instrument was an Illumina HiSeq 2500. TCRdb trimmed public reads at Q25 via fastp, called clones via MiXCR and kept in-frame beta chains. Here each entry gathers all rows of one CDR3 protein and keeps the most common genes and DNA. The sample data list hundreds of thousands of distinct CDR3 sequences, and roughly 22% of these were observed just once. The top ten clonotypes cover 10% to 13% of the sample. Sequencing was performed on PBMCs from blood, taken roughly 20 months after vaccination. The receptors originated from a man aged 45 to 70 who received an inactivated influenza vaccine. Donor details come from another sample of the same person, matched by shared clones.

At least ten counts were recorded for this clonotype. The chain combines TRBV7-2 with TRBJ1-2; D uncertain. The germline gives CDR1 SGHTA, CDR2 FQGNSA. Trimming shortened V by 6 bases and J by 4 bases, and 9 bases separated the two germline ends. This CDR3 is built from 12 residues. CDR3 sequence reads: CASSLRLYGYTF. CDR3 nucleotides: TGTGCCAGCAGTTTACGCCTCTATGGCTACACCTTC.

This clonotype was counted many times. CDR3 region: CASSLQANRNSPLHF. The CDR3 nucleotides are TGTGCCAGCAGCCTACAGGCTAATAGGAATTCACCCCTCCACTTT. This chain joins TRBV11-2 and TRBJ1-6; possible D gene TRBD1, 5 bases. The CDR3 is 15 amino acids. In germline, CDR1 is SGHAT, CDR2 FQNNGV. Trimming stripped 5 bases from V and 7 bases from J, with 15 bases between. Supplemented by reference TRBV11-2 and TRBJ1-6, the full variable domain reads EAGVAQSPRYKIIEKRQSVAFWCNPISGHATLYWYQQILGQGPKLLIQFQNNGVVDDSQLPKDRFSAERLKGVDSTLKIQPAKLEDSAVYLCASSLQANRNSPLHFGNGTRLTVT.

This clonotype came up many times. CDR3: CASSQQGRSEKLFF. CDR3 in DNA: TGCGCCAGCAGCCAACAGGGAAGGTCTGAAAAACTGTTTTTT. The V and J genes are TRBV5-1 and TRBJ1-4, with D maybe TRBD1 (6 bases). Deletions cut 4 bases from V and 7 bases from J, with 14 bases between. The CDR3 has 14 amino acids. The V gene's germline CDR1 is SGHRS and CDR2 YFSETQ.

CDR3 sequence reads: CASSRTDYEQYF. CDR3 bases: TGTGCCAGCAGCCGGACAGATTACGAGCAGTACTTC. V usage is TRBV5-6 and J usage is TRBJ2-7; a weak D match, TRBD1 (6 bases). Germline V gene sequence: CDR1 SGHDT, CDR2 YYEEEE. This CDR3 region has 12 residues. Trimming removed 4 bases from V and 4 bases from J, with 9 bases in between. Full variable domain (remainder filled in from reference TRBV5-6 and TRBJ2-7): DAGVTQSPTHLIKTRGQQVTLRCSPKSGHDTVSWYQQALGQGPQFIFQYYEEEERQRGNFPDRFSGHQFPNYSSELNVNALLLGDSALYLCASSRTDYEQYFGPGTRLTVT.

CDR3 DNA: TGCGCCAGCAGTGACCTGGGGTTCAGAAACATTCAGTACTTC. Amino acid sequence: CASSDLGFRNIQYF. The genes are TRBV10-2 and TRBJ2-4; D is unresolved. V lost 3 bases and J 6 bases, leaving 12 bases between the germline ends. Per germline, CDR1 WSHSY and CDR2 SAAADI. CDR3 length: 14 residues.

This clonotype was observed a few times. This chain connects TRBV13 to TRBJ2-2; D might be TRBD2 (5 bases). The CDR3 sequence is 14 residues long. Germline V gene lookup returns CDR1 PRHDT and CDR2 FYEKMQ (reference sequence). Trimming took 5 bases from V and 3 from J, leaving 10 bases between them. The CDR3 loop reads CASSPREYTGELFF. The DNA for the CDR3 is TGTGCCAGCAGCCCGAGGGAATACACCGGGGAGCTGTTTTTT.

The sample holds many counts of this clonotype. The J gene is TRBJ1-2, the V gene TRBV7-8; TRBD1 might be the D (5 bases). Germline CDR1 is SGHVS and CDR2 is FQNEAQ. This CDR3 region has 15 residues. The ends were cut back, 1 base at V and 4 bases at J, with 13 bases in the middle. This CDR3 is CASSLGGRGVYGYTF. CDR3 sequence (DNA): TGTGCCAGCAGCTTAGGGGGACGAGGGGTCTATGGCTACACCTTC.

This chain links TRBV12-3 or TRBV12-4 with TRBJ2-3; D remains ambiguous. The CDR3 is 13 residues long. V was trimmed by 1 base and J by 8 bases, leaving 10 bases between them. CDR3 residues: CASSLELRGTQYF. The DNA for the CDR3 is TGTGCCAGCAGTTTAGAACTGCGCGGTACGCAGTATTTT.

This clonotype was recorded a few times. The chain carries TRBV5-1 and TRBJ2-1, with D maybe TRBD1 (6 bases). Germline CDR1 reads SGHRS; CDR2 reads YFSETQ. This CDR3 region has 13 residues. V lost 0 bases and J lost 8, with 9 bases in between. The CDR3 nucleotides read TGCGCCAGCAGCTTGGGACAGGCGGATGAGCAGTTCTTC. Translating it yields CASSLGQADEQFF.

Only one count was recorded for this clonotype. CDR3 coding DNA: TGTGCCAGCAGCCGGACTAGCGGGATAAAAGAGACCCAGTACTTC. This gives the protein CASSRTSGIKETQYF. This chain connects TRBV11-2 to TRBJ2-5; 12 nucleotides agree with TRBD2. This CDR3 spans 15 amino acids. The V gene's germline CDR1 is SGHAT and CDR2 FQNNGV. Unmatched junction bases numbered 4, after V lost 5 bases and J lost 3 bases.

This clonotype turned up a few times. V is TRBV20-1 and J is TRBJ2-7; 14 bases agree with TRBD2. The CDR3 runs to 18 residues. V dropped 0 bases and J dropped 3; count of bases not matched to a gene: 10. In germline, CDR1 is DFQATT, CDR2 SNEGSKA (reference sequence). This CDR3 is CSARDRGLAGAKYYEQYF. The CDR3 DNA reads TGCAGTGCTAGAGATCGGGGACTAGCGGGAGCGAAGTACTACGAGCAGTACTTC.

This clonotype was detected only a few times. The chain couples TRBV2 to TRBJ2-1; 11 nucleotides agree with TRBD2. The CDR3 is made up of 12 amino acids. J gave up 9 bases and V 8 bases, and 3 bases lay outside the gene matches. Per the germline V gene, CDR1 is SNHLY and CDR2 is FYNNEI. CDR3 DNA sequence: TGTGCCAGCCGACTAGCGGGACGTGAGCAGTTCTTC. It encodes CASRLAGREQFF. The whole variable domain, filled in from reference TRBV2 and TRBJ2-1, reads EPEVTQTPSHQVTQMGQEVILRCVPISNHLYFYWYRQILGQKVEFLVSFYNNEISEKSEIFDDQFSVERPDGSNFTLKIRSTKLEDSAMYFCASRLAGREQFFGPGTRLTVL.

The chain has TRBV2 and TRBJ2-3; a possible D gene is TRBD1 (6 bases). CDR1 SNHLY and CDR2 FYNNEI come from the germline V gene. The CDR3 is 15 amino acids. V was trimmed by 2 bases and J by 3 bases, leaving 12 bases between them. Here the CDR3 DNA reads TGTGCCAGCAGTGAAATACAGGGTCGGACAGATACGCAGTATTTT. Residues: CASSEIQGRTDTQYF.

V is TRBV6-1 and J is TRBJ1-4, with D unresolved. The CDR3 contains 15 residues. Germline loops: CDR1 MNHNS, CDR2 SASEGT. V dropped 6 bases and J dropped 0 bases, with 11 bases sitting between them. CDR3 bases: TGTGCCAGCAGGCCCAGCGAATCAACTAATGAAAAACTGTTTTTT. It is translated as CASRPSESTNEKLFF.

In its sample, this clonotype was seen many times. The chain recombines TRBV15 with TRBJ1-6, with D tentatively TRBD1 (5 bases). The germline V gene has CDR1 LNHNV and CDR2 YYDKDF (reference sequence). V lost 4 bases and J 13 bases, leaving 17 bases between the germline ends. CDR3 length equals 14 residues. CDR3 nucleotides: TGTGCCACCAGCAAAGCATCCGGGCAGGGTCCCCTCCACTTT. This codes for CATSKASGQGPLHF.

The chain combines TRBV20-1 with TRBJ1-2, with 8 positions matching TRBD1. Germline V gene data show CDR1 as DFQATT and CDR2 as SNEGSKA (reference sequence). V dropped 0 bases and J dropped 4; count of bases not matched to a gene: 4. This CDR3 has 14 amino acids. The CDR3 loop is CSAREDRAGYGYTF. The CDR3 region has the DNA TGCAGTGCTAGAGAGGACAGGGCCGGCTATGGCTACACCTTC.

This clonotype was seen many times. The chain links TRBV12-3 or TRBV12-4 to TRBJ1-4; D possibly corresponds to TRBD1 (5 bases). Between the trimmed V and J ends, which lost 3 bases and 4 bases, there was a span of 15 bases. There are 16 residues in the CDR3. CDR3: CASSFRRGVYNEKLFF. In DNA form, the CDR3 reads TGTGCCAGCAGTTTTCGGAGAGGGGTTTATAATGAAAAACTGTTTTTT.